This T cell receptor (beta chain) was obtained from a study of Ad26.COV2.S vaccination and SARS-CoV-2 variants. As regards this clone: What it recognizes is unknown.

Using immunoSEQ multiplex PCR, the repertoire was profiled, and TCRdb retains in-frame clones only, with some absent. The profile shows more than 300,000 clones, about 88% of them singletons. CDR3 length: 13 residues. Trimming at V came to 3 bases and at J to 8 bases, leaving 6 bases not matched to a gene. Germline V CDR1 and CDR2: SEHNR, FQNEAQ (reference sequence). The sample's treatment: roughly 19 received Ad26.COV2.S at low or high dose, single or two shots; about 5 received placebo; per-sample allocation not given. Each sample was drawn 63 days after the first injection (of vaccine or placebo). Overall study findings and caveats: Total responses of T cells may have been underestimated by the analyses of TCR breadth and depth.

Sample: peripheral blood, taken in a trial of Ad26.COV2.S vaccine versus placebo. This sequence joins TRBV7-9 and TRBJ1-2; 7 bases align to TRBD1. The receptor comes from a person between 18 and 60 years old who received the Ad26.COV2.S COVID-19 vaccine or a placebo. CDR3 protein: CASSFTGAGGYTF. The CDR3 DNA follows: TGTGCCAGCAGCTTCACAGGGGCGGGCGGCTACACCTTC.